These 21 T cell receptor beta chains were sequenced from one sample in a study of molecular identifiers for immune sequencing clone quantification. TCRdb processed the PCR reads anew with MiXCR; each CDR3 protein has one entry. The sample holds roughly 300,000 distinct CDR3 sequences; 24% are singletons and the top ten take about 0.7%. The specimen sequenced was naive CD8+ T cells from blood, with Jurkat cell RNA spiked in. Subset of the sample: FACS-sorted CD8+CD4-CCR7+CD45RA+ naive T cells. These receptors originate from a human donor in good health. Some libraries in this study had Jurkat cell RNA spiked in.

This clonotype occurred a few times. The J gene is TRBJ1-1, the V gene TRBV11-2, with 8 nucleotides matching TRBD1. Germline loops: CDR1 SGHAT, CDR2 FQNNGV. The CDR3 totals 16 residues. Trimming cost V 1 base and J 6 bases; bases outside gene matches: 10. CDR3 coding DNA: TGTGCCAGCAGCTTAGGGGCAGGGGGCTTGCTTGCTGAAGCTTTCTTT. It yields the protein CASSLGAGGLLAEAFF.

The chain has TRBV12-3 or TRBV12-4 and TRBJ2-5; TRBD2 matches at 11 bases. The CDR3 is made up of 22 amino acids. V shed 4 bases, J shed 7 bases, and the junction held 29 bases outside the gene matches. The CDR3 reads CASSSLVPDFASGGPLGRTQYF. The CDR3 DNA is TGTGCCAGCAGTTCGTTAGTGCCCGACTTTGCTAGCGGGGGGCCACTTGGAAGGACCCAGTACTTC.

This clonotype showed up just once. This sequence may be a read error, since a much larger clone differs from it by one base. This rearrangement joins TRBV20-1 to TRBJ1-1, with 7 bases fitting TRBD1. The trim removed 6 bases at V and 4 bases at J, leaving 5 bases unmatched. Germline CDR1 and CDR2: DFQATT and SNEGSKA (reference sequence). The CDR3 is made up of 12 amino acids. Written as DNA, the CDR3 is TGCAGTGCGCCGACAGGGAGCACTGAAGCTTTCTTT. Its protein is CSAPTGSTEAFF.

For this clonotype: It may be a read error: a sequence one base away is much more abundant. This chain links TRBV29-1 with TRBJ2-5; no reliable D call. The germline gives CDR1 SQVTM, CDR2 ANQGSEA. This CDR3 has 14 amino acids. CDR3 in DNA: TGCAGCGGTGAAGGAGTAGGGCGGCAAGAGACCCAGTACTTC. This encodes CSGEGVGRQETQYF.

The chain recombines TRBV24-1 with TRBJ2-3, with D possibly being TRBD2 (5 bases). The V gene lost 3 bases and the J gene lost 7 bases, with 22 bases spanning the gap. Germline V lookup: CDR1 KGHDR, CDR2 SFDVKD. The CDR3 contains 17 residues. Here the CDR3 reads CATSDGGVTGMFYTQYF. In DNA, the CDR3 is TGTGCCACCAGTGATGGAGGCGTGACGGGTATGTTCTATACGCAGTATTTT.

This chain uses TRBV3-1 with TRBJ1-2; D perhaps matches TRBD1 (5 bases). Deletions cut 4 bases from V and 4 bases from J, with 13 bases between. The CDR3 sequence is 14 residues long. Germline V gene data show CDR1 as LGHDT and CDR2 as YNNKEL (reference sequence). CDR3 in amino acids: CASSRTDSTYGYTF. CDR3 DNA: TGTGCCAGCAGCCGCACCGACAGTACCTATGGCTACACCTTC.

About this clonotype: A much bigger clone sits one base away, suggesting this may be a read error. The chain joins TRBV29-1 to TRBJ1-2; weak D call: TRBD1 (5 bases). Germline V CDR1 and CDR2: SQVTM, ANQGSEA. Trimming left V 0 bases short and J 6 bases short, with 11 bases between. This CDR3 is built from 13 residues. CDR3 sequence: CSVEEDKVHGYTF. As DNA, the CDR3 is TGCAGCGTTGAAGAGGACAAGGTCCATGGCTACACCTTC.

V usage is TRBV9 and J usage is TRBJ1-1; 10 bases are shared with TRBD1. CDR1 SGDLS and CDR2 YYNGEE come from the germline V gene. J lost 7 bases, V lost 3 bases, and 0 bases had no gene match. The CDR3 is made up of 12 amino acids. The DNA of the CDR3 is TGTGCCAGCAGCGGGGACAGGGGTGAAGCTTTCTTT. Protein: CASSGDRGEAFF.

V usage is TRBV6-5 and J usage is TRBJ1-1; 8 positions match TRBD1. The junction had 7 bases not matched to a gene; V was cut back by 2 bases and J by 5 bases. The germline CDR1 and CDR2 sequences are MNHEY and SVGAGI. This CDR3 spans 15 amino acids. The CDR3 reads CASSYATGVFTEAFF. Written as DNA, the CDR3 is TGTGCCAGCAGTTACGCGACAGGGGTATTTACTGAAGCTTTCTTT.

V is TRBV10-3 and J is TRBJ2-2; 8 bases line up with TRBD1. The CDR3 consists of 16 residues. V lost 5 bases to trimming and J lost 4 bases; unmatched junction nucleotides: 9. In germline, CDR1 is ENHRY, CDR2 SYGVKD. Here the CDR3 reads CAISIGTGQGTGELFF. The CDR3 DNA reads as TGTGCCATCAGTATTGGGACAGGACAGGGCACCGGGGAGCTGTTTTTT.

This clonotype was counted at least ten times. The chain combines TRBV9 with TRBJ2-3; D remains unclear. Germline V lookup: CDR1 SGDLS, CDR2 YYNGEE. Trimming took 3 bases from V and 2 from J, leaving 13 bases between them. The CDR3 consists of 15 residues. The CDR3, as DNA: TGTGCCAGCAGCGCGCAGTCCCAGGCCACAGATACGCAGTATTTT. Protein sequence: CASSAQSQATDTQYF.

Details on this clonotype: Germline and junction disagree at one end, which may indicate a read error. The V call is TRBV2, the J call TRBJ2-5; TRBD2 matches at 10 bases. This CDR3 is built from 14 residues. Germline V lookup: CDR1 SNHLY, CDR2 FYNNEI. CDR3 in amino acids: CAGSEAGGLKTQYF. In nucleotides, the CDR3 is TGTGCCGGCAGTGAAGCGGGGGGGCTGAAGACCCAGTACTTC.

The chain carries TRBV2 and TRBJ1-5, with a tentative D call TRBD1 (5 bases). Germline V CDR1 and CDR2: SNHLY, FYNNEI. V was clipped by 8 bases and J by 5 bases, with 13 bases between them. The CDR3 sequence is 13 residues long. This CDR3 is CASGGEGHQPQHF. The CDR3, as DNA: TGTGCCAGCGGAGGGGAGGGGCATCAGCCCCAGCATTTT.

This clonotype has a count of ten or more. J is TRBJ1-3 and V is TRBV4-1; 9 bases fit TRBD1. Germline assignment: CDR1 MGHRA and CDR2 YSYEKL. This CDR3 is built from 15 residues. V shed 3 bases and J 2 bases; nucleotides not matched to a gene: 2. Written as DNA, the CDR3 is TGCGCCAGCAGCCAGGACAGGGGAACTGGAAACACCATATATTTT. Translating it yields CASSQDRGTGNTIYF.

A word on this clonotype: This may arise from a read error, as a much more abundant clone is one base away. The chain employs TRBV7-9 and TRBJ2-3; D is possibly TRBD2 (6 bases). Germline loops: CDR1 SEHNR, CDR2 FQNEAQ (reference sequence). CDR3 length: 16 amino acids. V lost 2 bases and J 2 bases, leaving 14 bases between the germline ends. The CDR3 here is CASSLSGGVVTDTQYF. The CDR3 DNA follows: TGTGCCAGCAGCTTATCCGGCGGGGTAGTCACAGATACGCAGTATTTT. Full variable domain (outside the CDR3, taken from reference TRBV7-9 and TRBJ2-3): DTGVSQNPRHKITKRGQNVTFRCDPISEHNRLYWYRQTLGQGPEFLTYFQNEAQLEKSRLLSDRFSAERPKGSFSTLEIQRTEQGDSAMYLCASSLSGGVVTDTQYFGPGTRLTVL.

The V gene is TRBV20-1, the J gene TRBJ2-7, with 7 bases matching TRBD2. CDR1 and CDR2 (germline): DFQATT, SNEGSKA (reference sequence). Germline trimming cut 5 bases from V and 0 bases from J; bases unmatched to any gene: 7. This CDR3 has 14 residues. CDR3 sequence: CSARGVGSSYEQYF. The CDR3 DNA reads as TGCAGTGCTCGGGGGGTGGGGAGCTCCTACGAGCAGTACTTC.

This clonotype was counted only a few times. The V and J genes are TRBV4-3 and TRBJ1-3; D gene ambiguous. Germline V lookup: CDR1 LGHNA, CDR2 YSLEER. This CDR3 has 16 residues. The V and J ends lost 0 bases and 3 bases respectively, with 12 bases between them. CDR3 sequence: CASSQDKEYFGNTIYF. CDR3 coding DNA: TGCGCCAGCAGCCAAGATAAGGAGTACTTTGGAAACACCATATATTTT.

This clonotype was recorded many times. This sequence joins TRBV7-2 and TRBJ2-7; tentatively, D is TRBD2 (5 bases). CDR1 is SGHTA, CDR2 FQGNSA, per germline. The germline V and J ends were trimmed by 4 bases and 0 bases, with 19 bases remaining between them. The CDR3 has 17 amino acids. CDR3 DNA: TGTGCCAGCAGCTACGTAGGGAGCGCAAGCCCCTCCTACGAGCAGTACTTC. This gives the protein CASSYVGSASPSYEQYF.

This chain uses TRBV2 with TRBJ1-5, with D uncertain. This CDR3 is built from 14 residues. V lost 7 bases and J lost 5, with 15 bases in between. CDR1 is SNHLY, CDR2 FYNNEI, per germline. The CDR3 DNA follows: TGTGCCAGCAAAGTAGGGTATGGAGATCAGCCCCAGCATTTT. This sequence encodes CASKVGYGDQPQHF.

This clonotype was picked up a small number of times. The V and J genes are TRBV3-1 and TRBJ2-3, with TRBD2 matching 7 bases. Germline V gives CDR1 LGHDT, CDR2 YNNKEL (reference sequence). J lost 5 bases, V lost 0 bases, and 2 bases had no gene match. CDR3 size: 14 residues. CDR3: CASSQDGGLDTQYF. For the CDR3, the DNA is TGTGCCAGCAGCCAAGACGGGGGGTTAGATACGCAGTATTTT.

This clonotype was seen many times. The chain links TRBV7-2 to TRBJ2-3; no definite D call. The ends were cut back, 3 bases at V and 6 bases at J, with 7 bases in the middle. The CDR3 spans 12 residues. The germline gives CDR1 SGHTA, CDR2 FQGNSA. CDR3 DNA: TGTGCCAGCAGCTTCCGCGAGGATACGCAGTATTTT. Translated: CASSFREDTQYF.